Detailed here is one T cell receptor beta chain. Its binding antigen is unknown. No much larger clone is present one base from it, and per-base qualities are unavailable. CDR1 MNHEY and CDR2 SMNVEV were looked up in the germline V gene (reference sequence). Including the terminal cysteine and phenylalanine, the CDR3 comprises 18 residues. This entry keeps only the CDR3 DNA: 54 bases, framed from base 1. V is reduced by 0 bases and J by 4 bases, leaving a spacing of 19 bases between them. The source of the sample is a study of T cells in localized non-small cell lung cancer (TCRdb year 2020). Context from the whole study: The study analyzed T cell repertoires of hundreds of early-stage NSCLC patients, comparing tumors and uninvolved tumor-adjacent lungs. All 220 or so NSCLC patients in the cohort were treatment-naive and had localized lung tumors that were resected. A mean age of around 66 years was recorded for the NSCLC patients, of whom 129 were male and 107 were female.

The immunoSEQ Assay was used to sequence TCR beta CDR3 regions from DNA. Regarding the original processing steps: To compute T cell density, TCR beta template counts were normalized to usable DNA, which was estimated by amplifying housekeeping genes. The preseqR package was used to estimate richness by extrapolating to 400,000 templates for PBMC samples and to 120,000 templates for tissue samples. Clonality was taken to be one minus Pielou's evenness. Tissue-enriched TCRs were identified through differential abundance testing performed on productive amino-acid clonotypes, with a minimum total count of 5 and an alpha of 0.1. The Jaccard Index and the Morisita Overlap Index were used to measure how much the repertoires overlapped between compartments. GLIPH clustered TCR beta CDR3s with public tetramer-defined viral CDR3s; viral motifs required at least three viral sequences plus V-gene enrichment. Held by TCRdb, this immuneACCESS table contains in-frame sequences only and omits some clones. Under half of the omission traces to an unresolved V gene where checked; the cause of the rest is unknown. For V, J and clone size, that table is used; D and trimming come from the DNA. The sample includes 45,000 to 60,000 clones, with approximately 82% observed a single time. Together, the top ten hold around 20% of the sample.

The paper's findings and limits, for the study overall: Because multi-region sequencing of the tumors was not done, intratumor heterogeneity could not be ruled out. Higher T cell density in blood was associated with longer overall survival, whereas higher clonality in adjacent lung was associated with shorter survival. Uninvolved tumor-adjacent lung showed the highest T cell clonality, higher than tumor, which suggests more focused antigenic responses in the adjacent lung. A median of about 61 of the top 100 tumor clones turned up in the paired uninvolved adjacent lung, and approximately 30 of those clones also ranked among the top 100 of that same adjacent lung. Because the study design was exploratory, TCR variables were selected using unadjusted p-values without false-discovery rate correction.

At diagnosis, peripheral blood, uninvolved tumor-adjacent lung and tumor were collected and stored as a combination of fresh-frozen and FFPE material. For TCR repertoire profiling, the blood samples were analyzed as peripheral blood mononuclear cells. The specimen was peripheral blood, collected before any cancer treatment. The source of this sequence is a female donor aged 60 or older with stage II squamous cell lung carcinoma. Recombination joined TRBV27 with TRBJ1-5, with the D gene not clear enough to name. The base sequence is TGTGCCAGCAGTTTATCGTACGGGCCGGCTGGATTGAATCAGCCCCAGCATTTT. It translates to CASSLSYGPAGLNQPQHF.